This T cell receptor beta chain was obtained from a study of sequential checkpoint blockade in melanoma. V was pared by 6 bases and J by 9 bases, with 12 bases between. This CDR3 has 13 residues. In germline, CDR1 is SNHLY, CDR2 FYNNEI. Specified treatment: randomized to nivolumab then ipilimumab (arm A) or the reverse (arm B). Clones were read by immunoSEQ multiplex PCR, and TCRdb kept only the in-frame ones, dropping some. The table shows fewer than 40,000 clones, with 88% occurring only once. This receptor was obtained from a human donor with melanoma. The sequencing used CD8+ T cells sorted from blood (inferred from file names), collected from a patient given nivolumab and ipilimumab in sequence. The rearrangement links TRBV2 to TRBJ1-6, with D tentatively TRBD1 (6 bases). CDR3 DNA sequence: TGTGCCAGCAGGGAACAGGGAAGTTCACCCCTCCACTTT. It is translated as CASREQGSSPLHF.